Sequencing of this T cell receptor (beta chain) was carried out in a study of shared clonotypes between healthy human individuals. Measured with immunoSEQ multiplex PCR; TCRdb has only the in-frame clones, and not every one. The table has approximately 740,000 clones, 85% to 95% seen once. V was pared by 5 bases and J by 4 bases, with 11 bases between. This CDR3 spans 13 amino acids. Germline CDR1 LNHDA, CDR2 SQIVND (reference sequence). CD8 cells regarded as naive lacked CD45RO, were positively chosen for CCR7, and omitted terminally differentiated effector memory CD45RA+ cells. Sequenced input: naive CD8+ T cells sorted from blood. The source of this sequence is a man aged 30-40 years in good health. The chain recombines TRBV19 with TRBJ1-2; weak D call: TRBD1 (5 bases). As DNA, the CDR3 is TGTGCCAGTAGTCCAGGGAAGGGCTATGGCTACACCTTC. This encodes CASSPGKGYGYTF.